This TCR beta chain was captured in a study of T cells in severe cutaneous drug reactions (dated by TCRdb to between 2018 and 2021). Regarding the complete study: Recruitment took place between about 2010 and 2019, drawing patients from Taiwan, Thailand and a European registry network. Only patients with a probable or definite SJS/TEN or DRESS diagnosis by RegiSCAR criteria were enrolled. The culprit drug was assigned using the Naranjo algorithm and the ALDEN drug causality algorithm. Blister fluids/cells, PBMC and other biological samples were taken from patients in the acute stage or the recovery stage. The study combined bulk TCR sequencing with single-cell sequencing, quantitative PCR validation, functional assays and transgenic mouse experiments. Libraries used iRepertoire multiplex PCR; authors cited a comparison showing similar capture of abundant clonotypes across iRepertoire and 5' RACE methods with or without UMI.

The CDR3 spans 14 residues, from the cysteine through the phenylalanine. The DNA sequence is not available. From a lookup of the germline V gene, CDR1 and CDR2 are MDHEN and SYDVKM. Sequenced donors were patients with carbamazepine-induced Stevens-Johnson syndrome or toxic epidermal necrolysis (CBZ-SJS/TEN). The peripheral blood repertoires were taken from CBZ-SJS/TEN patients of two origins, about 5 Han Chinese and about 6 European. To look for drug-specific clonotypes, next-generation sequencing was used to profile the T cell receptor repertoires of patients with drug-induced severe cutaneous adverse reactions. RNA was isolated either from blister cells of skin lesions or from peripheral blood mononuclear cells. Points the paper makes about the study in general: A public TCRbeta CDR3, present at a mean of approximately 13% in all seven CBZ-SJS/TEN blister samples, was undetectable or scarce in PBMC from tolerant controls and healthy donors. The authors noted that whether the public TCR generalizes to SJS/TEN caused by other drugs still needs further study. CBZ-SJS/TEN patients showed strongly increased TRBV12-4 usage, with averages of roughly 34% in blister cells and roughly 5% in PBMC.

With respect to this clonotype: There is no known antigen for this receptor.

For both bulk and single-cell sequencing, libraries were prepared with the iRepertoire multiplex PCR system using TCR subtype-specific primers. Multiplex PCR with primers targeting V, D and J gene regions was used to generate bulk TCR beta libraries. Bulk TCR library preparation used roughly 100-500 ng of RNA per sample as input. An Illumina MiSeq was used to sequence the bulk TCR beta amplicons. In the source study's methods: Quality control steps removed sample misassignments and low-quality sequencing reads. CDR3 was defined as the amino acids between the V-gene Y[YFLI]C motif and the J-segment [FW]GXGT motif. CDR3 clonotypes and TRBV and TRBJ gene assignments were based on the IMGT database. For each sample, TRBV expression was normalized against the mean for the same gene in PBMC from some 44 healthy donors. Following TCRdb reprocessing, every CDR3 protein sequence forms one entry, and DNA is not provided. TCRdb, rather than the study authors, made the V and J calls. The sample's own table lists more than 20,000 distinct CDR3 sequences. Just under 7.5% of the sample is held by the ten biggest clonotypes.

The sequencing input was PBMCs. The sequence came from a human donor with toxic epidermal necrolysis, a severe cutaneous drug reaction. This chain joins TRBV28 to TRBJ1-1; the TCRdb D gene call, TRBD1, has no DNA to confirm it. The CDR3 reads CASSLQGAGTEAFF. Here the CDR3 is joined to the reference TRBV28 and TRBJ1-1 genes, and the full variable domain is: DVKVTQSSRYLVKRTGEKVFLECVQDMDHENMFWYRQDPGLGLRLIYFSYDVKMKEKGDIPEGYSVSREKKERFSLILESASTNQTSMYLCASSLQGAGTEAFFGQGTRLTVV.